This TCR beta chain came from a study of T cells in Graves' hyperthyroidism and ophthalmopathy. The CDR3 regions of TCR beta were amplified from RNA transcripts. The HTBI primer set was used in a first-round RT-PCR of the TCR CDR3. TCRdb independently ran MiXCR on the multiplex PCR reads; one entry per CDR3 protein. The sample lists more than 250,000 distinct CDR3 sequences, roughly 15% occurring once. The CDR3 extends over 14 amino acids. Germline assignment: CDR1 SQVTM and CDR2 ANQGSEA. V was pared by 6 bases and J by 4 bases, with 16 bases between. With regard to this clonotype: A much larger clonotype is one base distant, so this may be a read error.

Exclusion of patients followed from uncontrolled infection, other autoimmune disease, pregnancy or lactation. Cells are PBMCs isolated from about 10 ml of fresh blood. This TCR was recovered from a woman aged 45 to 65 with Graves' hyperthyroidism that later progressed to Graves' ophthalmopathy. V and J are TRBV29-1 and TRBJ1-5; tentatively, D is TRBD1 (6 bases). The sequenced material came from blood. Here the CDR3 reads CSVLTGPTNQPQHF. The CDR3 coding sequence is TGCAGCGTCCTTACAGGGCCTACGAATCAGCCCCAGCATTTT.